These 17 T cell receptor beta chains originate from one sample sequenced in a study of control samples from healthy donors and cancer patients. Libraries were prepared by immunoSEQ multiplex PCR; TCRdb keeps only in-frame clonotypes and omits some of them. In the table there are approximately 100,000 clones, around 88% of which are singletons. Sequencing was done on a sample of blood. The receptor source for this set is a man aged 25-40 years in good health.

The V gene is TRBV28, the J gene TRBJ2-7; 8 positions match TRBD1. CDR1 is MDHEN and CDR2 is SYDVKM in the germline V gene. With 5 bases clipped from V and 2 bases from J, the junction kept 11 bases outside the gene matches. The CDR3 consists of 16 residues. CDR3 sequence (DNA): TGTGCCAGCAGTGACCGAGCCGGGACAGGAACCTACGAGCAGTACTTC. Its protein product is CASSDRAGTGTYEQYF.

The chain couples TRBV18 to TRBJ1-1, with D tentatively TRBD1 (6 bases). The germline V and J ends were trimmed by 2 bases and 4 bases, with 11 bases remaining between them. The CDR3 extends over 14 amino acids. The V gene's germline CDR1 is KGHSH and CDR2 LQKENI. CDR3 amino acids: CASSPNRESTEAFF. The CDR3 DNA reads TGTGCCAGCTCACCAAACAGGGAATCCACTGAAGCTTTCTTT.

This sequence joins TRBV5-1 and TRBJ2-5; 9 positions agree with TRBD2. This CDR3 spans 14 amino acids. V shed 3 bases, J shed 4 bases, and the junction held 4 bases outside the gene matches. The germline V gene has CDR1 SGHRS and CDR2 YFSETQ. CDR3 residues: CASSYSGSGETQYF. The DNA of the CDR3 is TGCGCCAGCAGCTATAGCGGGAGTGGAGAGACCCAGTACTTC. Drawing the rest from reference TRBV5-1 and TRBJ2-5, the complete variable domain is KAGVTQTPRYLIKTRGQQVTLSCSPISGHRSVSWYQQTPGQGLQFLFEYFSETQRNKGNFPGRFSGRQFSNSRSEMNVSTLELGDSALYLCASSYSGSGETQYFGPGTRLLVL.

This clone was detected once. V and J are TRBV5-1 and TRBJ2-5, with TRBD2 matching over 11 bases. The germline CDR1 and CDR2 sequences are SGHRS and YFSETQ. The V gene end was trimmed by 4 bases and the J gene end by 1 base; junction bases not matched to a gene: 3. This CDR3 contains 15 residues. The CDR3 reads CASSLTSGVQETQYF. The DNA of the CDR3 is TGCGCCAGCAGCCTGACTAGCGGGGTCCAAGAGACCCAGTACTTC. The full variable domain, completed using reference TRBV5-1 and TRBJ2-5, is KAGVTQTPRYLIKTRGQQVTLSCSPISGHRSVSWYQQTPGQGLQFLFEYFSETQRNKGNFPGRFSGRQFSNSRSEMNVSTLELGDSALYLCASSLTSGVQETQYFGPGTRLLVL.

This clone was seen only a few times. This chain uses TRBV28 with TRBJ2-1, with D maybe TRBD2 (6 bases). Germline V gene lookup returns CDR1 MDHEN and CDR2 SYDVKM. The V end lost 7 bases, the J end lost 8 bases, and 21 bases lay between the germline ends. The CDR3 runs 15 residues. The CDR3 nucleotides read TGTGCCAGCACAGTTGGGTCGGGAGTTAGGCATGAGCAGTTCTTC. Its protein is CASTVGSGVRHEQFF.

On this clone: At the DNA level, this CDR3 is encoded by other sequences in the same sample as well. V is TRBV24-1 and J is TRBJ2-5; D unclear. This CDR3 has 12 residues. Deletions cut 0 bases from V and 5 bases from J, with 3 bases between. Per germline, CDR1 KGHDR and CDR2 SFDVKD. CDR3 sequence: CATSDLRETQYF. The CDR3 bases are TGTGCCACCAGTGATTTGAGGGAGACCCAGTACTTC.

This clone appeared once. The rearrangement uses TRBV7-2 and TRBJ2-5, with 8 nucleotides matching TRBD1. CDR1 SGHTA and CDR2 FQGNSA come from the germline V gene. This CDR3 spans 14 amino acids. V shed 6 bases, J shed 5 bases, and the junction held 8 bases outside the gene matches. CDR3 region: CASRKGQGLETQYF. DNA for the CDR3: TGTGCCAGCAGAAAAGGACAGGGTTTGGAGACCCAGTACTTC.

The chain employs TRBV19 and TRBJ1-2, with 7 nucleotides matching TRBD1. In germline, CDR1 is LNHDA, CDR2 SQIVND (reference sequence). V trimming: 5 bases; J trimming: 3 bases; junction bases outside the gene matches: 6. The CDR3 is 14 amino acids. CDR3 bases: TGTGCCAGTAGTGTCGGCCAGGGGGACTATGGCTACACCTTC. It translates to CASSVGQGDYGYTF. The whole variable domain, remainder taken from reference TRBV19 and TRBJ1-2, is DGGITQSPKYLFRKEGQNVTLSCEQNLNHDAMYWYRQDPGQGLRLIYYSQIVNDFQKGDIAEGYSVSREKKESFPLTVTSAQKNPTAFYLCASSVGQGDYGYTFGSGTRLTVV.

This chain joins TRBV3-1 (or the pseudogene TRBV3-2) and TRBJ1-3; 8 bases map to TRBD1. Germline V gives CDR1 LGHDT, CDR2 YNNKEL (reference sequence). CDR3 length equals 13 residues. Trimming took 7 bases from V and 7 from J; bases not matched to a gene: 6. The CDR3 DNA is TGTGCCAGCACCCCGACAGGGGATAACACCATATATTTT. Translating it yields CASTPTGDNTIYF.

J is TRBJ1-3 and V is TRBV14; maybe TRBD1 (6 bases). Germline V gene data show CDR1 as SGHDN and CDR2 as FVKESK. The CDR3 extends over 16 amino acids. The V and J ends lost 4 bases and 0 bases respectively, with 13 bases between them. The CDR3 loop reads CASSLSTGSSGNTIYF. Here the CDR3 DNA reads TGTGCCAGCAGCCTCTCAACAGGGAGCTCTGGAAACACCATATATTTT. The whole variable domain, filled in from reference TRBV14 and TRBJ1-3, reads EAGVTQFPSHSVIEKGQTVTLRCDPISGHDNLYWYRRVMGKEIKFLLHFVKESKQDESGMPNNRFLAERTGGTYSTLKVQPAELEDSGVYFCASSLSTGSSGNTIYFGEGSWLTVV.

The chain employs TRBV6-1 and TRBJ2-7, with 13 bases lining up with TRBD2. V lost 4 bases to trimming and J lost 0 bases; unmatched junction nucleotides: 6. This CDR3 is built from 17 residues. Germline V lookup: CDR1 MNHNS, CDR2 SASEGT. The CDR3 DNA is TGTGCCAGCAGTGTCGGGACTAGCGGGGTCAGCTCCTACGAGCAGTACTTC. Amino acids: CASSVGTSGVSSYEQYF.

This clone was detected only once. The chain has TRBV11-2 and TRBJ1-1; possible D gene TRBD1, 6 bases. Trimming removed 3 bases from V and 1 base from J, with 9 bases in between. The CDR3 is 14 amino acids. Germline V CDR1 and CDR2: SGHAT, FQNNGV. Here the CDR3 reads CASSFFRGNTEAFF. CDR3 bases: TGTGCCAGCAGCTTCTTCAGGGGGAACACTGAAGCTTTCTTT.

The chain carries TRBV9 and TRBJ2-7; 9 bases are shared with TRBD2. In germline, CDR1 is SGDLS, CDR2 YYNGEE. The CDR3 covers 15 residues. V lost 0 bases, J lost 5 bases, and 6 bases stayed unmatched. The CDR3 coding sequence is TGTGCCAGCAGCGTAGGGGCTAGCGGGACCCACGAGCAGTACTTC. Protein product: CASSVGASGTHEQYF. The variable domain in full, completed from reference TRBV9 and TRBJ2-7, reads DSGVTQTPKHLITATGQRVTLRCSPRSGDLSVYWYQQSLDQGLQFLIQYYNGEERAKGNILERFSAQQFPDLHSELNLSSLELGDSALYFCASSVGASGTHEQYFGPGTRLTVT.

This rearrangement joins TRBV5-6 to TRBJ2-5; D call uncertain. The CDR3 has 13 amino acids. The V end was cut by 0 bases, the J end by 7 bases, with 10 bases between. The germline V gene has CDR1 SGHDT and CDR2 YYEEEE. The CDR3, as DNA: TGTGCCAGCAGCTTGGAAGTCGGAGCGACCCAGTACTTC. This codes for CASSLEVGATQYF.

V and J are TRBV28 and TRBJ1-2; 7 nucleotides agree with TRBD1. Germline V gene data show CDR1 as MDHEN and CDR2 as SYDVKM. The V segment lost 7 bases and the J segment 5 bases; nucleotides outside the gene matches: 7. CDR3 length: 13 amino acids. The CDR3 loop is CASTTGEAYGYTF. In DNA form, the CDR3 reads TGTGCCAGCACTACAGGGGAAGCTTATGGCTACACCTTC.

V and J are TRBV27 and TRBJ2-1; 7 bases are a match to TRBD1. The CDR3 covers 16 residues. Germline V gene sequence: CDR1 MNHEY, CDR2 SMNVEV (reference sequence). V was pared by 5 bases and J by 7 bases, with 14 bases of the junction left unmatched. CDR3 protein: CASSLFTGAVVNEQFF. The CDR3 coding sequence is TGTGCCAGCAGTCTATTTACAGGGGCGGTCGTGAATGAGCAGTTCTTC.

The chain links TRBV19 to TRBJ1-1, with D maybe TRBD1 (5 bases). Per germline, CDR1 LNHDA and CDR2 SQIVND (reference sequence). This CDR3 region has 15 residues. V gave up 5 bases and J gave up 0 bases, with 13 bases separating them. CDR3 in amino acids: CASSPETDMNTEAFF. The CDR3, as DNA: TGTGCCAGTAGTCCCGAGACAGACATGAACACTGAAGCTTTCTTT.